The T cell receptor (beta chain) described here comes from a study of T cells in Graves' hyperthyroidism and ophthalmopathy. Study-level findings and limits: A model of 13 V-J features distinguished ophthalmopathy from stable hyperthyroidism.

Ophthalmopathy cases scored 3 or more on the Clinical Activity Score and 4 or more on NOSPECS grade, with duration below 3 months. Patients with uncontrolled infections, other autoimmune diseases, pregnancy or lactation were excluded. Clinical symptoms, serum thyroxine, TRAb, thyroid ultrasound and orbital computed tomography established diagnosis. This clonotype was observed at least ten times. The antigen remains undetermined. CDR3 size: 15 residues. With V trimmed by 6 bases and J by 0 bases, 8 bases remained unmatched. Per germline, CDR1 MDHEN and CDR2 SYDVKM. Amplification targeted TCR beta CDR3 regions from RNA transcripts. First-round RT-PCR with HTBI primers amplified the TCR CDR3 region. MiXCR, run by TCRdb on the multiplex PCR reads, gives a single entry per CDR3 protein. The top ten clones hold 28% of a sample with 240,000 or so distinct CDR3 sequences, about 16% of them seen once.

The chain recombines TRBV28 with TRBJ2-7; 7 nucleotides line up with TRBD1. The specimen sequenced was blood. This receptor was obtained from a woman aged 18-35 years with Graves' ophthalmopathy. The CDR3 here is CASSVPRGSSYEQYF. CDR3 sequence (DNA): TGTGCCAGCAGCGTCCCCAGGGGGAGCTCCTACGAGCAGTACTTC.